A single T cell receptor beta chain is shown here with its context. Time point meaning: patch test 3, about 24 weeks after DPC sensitization. Treatment reported: therapeutic diphenylcyclopropenone sensitization with weekly scalp DPC. The data derive from a study of human T cells and chemical hapten exposure. Study overall: Scalp application of diphenylcyclopropenone was performed weekly in patients across the entire approximately 23-week study. Patients, largely female, had alopecia areata, totalis or universalis.

One entry per CDR3 protein results from TCRdb running MiXCR on the RACE reads. The sample contains 150,000 to 200,000 distinct CDR3 sequences, roughly a quarter of which appear only once. V lost 1 base and J lost 0; bases outside the gene matches: 7. Germline CDR1 and CDR2: SQVTM and ANQGSEA. This CDR3 is built from 17 residues. Sample: whole blood, taken in connection with sensitization to the hapten diphenylcyclopropenone (DPC). The receptor was derived from a woman in her late teens or twenties with alopecia areata. Some clones in this sample may be carry-over from other donors' samples. The chain is built from TRBV29-1 and TRBJ2-2; 8 nucleotides line up with TRBD2. DNA for the CDR3: TGCAGCGTTGAAGTCCCCAGACTAGCGTCGAACACCGGGGAGCTGTTTTTT. This encodes CSVEVPRLASNTGELFF.